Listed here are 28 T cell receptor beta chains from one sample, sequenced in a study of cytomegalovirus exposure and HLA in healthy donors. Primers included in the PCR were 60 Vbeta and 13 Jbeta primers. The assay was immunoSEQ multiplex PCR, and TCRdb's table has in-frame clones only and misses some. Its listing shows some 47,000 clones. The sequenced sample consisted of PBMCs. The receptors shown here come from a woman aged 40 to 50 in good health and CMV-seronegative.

This CDR3 reads CASSAGGAGGYTF. DNA for the CDR3: TGTGCCAGCAGTGCGGGGGGCGCGGGTGGCTACACCTTC. The chain carries TRBV6-1 and TRBJ1-2; D is possibly TRBD1 (6 bases). The CDR3 is 13 residues long. V lost 4 bases and J lost 7, with 13 bases in between. Germline V CDR1 and CDR2: MNHNS, SASEGT.

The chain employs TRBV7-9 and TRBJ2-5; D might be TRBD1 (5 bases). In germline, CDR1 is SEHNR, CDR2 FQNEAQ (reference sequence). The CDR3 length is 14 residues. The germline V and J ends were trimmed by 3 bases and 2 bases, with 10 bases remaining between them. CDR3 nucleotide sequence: TGTGCCAGCAGCTTTCGACAGAATCAAGAGACCCAGTACTTC. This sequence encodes CASSFRQNQETQYF.

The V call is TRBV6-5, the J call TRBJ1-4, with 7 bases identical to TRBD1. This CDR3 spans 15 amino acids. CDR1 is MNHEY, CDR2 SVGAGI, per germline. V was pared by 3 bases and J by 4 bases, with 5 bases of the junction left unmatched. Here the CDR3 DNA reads TGTGCCAGCAGTTATCGGGACAGCCTTAATGAAAAACTGTTTTTT. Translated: CASSYRDSLNEKLFF.

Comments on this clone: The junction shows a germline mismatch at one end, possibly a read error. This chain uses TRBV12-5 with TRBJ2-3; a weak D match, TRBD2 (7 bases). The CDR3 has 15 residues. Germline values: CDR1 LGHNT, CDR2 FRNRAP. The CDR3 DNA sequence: TGTGCTAGTGGTCTGGAAGGTCGGGGGGCAGATAAGCAGTATTTT. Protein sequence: CASGLEGRGADKQYF.

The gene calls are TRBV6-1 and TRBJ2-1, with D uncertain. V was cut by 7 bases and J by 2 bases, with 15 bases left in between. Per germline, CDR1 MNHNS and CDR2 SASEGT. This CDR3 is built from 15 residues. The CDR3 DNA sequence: TGTGCCAGCAAATGGGCCTTTTCCCCCTACAATGAGCAGTTCTTC. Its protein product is CASKWAFSPYNEQFF.

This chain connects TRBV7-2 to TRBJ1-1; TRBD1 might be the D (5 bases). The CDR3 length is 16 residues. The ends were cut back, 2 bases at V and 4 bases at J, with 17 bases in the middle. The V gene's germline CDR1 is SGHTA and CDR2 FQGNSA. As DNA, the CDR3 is TGTGCCAGCAGCTTATTGGGGACGGGGGGAGGCACTGAAGCTTTCTTT. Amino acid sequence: CASSLLGTGGGTEAFF.

The CDR3: CASSLRGGTNEKLFF. CDR3 sequence (DNA): TGTGCCAGCAGCTTAAGGGGGGGGACTAATGAAAAACTGTTTTTT. The V gene is TRBV7-3, the J gene TRBJ1-4, with D possibly TRBD1 on 5 matching bases. V lost 1 base to trimming and J lost 2 bases, with 8 bases between them. The CDR3 contains 15 residues. CDR1 and CDR2 from the germline V gene are SGHTA and FQGTGA.

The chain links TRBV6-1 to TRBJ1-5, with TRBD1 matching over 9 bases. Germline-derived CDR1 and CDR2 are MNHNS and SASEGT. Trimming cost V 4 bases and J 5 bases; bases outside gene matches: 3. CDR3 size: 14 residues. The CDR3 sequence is CASSVRQGDQPQHF. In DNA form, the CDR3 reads TGTGCCAGCAGTGTTCGACAGGGGGATCAGCCCCAGCATTTT.

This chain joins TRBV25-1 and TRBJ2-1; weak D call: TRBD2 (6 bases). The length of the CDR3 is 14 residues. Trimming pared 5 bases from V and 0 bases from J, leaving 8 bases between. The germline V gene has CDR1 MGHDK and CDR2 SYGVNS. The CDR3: CASSRAGSYNEQFF. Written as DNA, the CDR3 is TGTGCCAGCAGTAGAGCGGGCTCCTACAATGAGCAGTTCTTC.

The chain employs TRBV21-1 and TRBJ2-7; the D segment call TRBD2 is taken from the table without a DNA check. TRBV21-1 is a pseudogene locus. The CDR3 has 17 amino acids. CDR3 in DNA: TGTGCCAGCAGCAAAGGAAGGGACTACATAAAGAACTACGAGCAGTACTTC. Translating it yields CASSKGRDYIKNYEQYF.

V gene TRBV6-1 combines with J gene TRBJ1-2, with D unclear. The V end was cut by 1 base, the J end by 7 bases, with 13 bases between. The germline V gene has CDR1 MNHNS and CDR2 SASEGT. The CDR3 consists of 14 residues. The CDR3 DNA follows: TGTGCCAGCAGTGAAGGAGCAGGAAAAGGTGGCTACACCTTC. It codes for CASSEGAGKGGYTF.

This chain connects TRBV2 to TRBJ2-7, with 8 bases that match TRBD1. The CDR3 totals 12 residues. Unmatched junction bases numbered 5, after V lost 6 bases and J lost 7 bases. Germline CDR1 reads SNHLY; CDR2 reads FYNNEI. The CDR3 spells CASRDRVREQYF. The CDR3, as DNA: TGTGCCAGCAGGGACAGGGTTCGTGAGCAGTACTTC. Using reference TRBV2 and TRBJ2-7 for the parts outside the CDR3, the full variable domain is EPEVTQTPSHQVTQMGQEVILRCVPISNHLYFYWYRQILGQKVEFLVSFYNNEISEKSEIFDDQFSVERPDGSNFTLKIRSTKLEDSAMYFCASRDRVREQYFGPGTRLTVT.

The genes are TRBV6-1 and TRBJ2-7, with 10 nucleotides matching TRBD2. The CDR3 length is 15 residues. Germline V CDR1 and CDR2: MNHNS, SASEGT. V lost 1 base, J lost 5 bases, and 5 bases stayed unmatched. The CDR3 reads CASSEVVAGGHEQYF. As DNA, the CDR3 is TGTGCCAGCAGTGAAGTGGTAGCGGGAGGCCACGAGCAGTACTTC.

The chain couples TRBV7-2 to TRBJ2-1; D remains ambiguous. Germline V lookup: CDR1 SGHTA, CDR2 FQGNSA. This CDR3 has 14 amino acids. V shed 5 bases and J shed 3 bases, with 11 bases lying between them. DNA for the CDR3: TGTGCCAGCAGCCCGAGCCGATTCTACAATGAGCAGTTCTTC. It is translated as CASSPSRFYNEQFF.

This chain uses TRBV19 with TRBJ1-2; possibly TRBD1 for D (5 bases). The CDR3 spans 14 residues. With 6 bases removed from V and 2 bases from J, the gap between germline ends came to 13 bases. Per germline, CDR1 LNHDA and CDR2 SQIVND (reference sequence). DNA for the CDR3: TGTGCCAGTAGGAACAGGCTACAGAACTATGGCTACACCTTC. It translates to CASRNRLQNYGYTF. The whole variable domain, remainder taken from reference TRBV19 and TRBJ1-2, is DGGITQSPKYLFRKEGQNVTLSCEQNLNHDAMYWYRQDPGQGLRLIYYSQIVNDFQKGDIAEGYSVSREKKESFPLTVTSAQKNPTAFYLCASRNRLQNYGYTFGSGTRLTVV.

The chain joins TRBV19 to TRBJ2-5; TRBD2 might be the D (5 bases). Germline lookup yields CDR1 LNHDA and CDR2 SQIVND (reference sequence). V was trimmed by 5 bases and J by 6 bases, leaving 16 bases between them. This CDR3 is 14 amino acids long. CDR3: CASSLGSELKTQYF. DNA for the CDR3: TGTGCCAGTAGTCTGGGTAGCGAGTTAAAGACCCAGTACTTC.

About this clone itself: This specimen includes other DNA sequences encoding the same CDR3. The CDR3, as DNA: TGTGCCAGCAGCTTAGCGGGCCACACGGGGAATGAGCAGTTCTTC. Protein product: CASSLAGHTGNEQFF. The chain has TRBV7-2 and TRBJ2-1; D is possibly TRBD2 (5 bases). CDR3 size: 15 residues. Germline V CDR1 and CDR2: SGHTA, FQGNSA. V lost 0 bases to trimming and J lost 7 bases, with 13 bases between them. Full variable domain (outside the CDR3, taken from reference TRBV7-2 and TRBJ2-1): GAGVSQSPSNKVTEKGKDVELRCDPISGHTALYWYRQSLGQGLEFLIYFQGNSAPDKSGLPSDRFSAERTGGSVSTLTIQRTQQEDSAVYLCASSLAGHTGNEQFFGPGTRLTVL.

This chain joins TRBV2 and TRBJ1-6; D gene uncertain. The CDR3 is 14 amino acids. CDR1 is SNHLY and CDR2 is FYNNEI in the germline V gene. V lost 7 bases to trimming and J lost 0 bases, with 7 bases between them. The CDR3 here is CASKAFSYNSPLHF. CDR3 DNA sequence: TGTGCCAGCAAAGCGTTCTCCTATAATTCACCCCTCCACTTT.

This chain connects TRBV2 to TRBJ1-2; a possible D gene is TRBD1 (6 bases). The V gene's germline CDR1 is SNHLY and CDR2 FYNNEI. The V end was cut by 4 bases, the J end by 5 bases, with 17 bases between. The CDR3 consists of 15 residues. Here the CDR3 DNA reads TGTGCCAGCAGTGTCATCGAGGGGGTAGGGTATGGCTACACCTTC. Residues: CASSVIEGVGYGYTF.

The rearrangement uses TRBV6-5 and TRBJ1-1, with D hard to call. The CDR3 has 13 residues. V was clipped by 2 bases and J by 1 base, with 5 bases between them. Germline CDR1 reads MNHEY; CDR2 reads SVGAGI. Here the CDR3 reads CASSYGRNTEAFF. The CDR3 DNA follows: TGTGCCAGCAGTTACGGGCGGAACACTGAAGCTTTCTTT.

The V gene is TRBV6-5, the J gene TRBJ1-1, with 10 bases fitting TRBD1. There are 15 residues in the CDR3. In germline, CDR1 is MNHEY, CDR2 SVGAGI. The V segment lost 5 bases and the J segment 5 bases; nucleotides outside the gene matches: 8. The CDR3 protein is CASSGRGGQGTEAFF. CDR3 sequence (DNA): TGTGCCAGCAGTGGCCGGGGGGGACAGGGGACTGAAGCTTTCTTT.

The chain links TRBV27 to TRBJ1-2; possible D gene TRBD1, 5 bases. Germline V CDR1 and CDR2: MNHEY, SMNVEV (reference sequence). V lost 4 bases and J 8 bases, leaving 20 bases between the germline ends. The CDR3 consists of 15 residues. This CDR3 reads CASSSPGSGLGGYTF. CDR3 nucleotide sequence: TGTGCCAGCAGTTCCCCAGGATCGGGACTGGGAGGCTACACCTTC.

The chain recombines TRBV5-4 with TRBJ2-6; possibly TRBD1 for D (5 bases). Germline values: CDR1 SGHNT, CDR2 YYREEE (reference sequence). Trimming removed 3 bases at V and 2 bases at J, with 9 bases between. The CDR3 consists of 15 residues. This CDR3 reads CASSSKDTGANVLTF. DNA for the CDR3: TGTGCCAGCAGCTCCAAGGACACTGGGGCCAACGTCCTGACTTTC. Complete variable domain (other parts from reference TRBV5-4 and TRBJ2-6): ETGVTQSPTHLIKTRGQQVTLRCSSQSGHNTVSWYQQALGQGPQFIFQYYREEENGRGNFPPRFSGLQFPNYSSELNVNALELDDSALYLCASSSKDTGANVLTFGAGSRLTVL.

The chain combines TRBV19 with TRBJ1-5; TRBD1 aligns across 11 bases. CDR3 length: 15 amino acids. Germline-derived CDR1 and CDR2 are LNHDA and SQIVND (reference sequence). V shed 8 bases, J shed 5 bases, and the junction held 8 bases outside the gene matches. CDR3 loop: CASVSRDRGYQPQHF. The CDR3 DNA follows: TGTGCCAGTGTTTCCCGGGACAGGGGGTATCAGCCCCAGCATTTT. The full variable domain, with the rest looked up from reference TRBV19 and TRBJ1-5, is DGGITQSPKYLFRKEGQNVTLSCEQNLNHDAMYWYRQDPGQGLRLIYYSQIVNDFQKGDIAEGYSVSREKKESFPLTVTSAQKNPTAFYLCASVSRDRGYQPQHFGDGTRLSIL.

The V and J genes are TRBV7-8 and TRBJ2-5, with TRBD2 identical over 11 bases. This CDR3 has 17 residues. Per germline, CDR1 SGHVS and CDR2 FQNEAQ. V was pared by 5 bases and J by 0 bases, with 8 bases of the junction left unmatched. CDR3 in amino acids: CASSQKGLAENQETQYF. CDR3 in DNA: TGTGCCAGCAGCCAAAAGGGACTAGCGGAGAACCAAGAGACCCAGTACTTC.

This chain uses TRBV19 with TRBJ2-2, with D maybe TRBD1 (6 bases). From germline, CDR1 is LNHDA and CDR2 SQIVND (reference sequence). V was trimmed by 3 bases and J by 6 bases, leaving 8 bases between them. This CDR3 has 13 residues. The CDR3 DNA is TGTGCCAGTAGTATCGACAGGTCCGGGGAGCTGTTTTTT. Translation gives CASSIDRSGELFF.

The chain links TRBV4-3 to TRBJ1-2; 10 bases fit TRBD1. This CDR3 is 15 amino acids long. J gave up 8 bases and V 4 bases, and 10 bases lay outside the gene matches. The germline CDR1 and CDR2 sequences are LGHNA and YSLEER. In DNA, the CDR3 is TGCGCCAGCAGCCGCCAAACAGGGACAGGGGACGGCTACACCTTC. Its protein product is CASSRQTGTGDGYTF.

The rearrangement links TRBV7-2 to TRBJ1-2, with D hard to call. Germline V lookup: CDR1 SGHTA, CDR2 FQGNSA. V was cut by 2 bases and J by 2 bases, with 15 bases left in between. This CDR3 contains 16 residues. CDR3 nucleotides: TGTGCCAGCAGCTTACAAGTTCTACAGACCAACTATGGCTACACCTTC. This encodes CASSLQVLQTNYGYTF.